The table lists the clone carrying this TCR beta chain with a few counts. This CDR3 contains 14 residues. Losses at the gene ends were 6 bases for V and 4 bases for J; bases not matched to a gene: 1. From germline, CDR1 is SGHAT and CDR2 FQNNGV. The data were taken from a study of blood T cell repertoires in COVID-19. Overall study context: COVID-19 samples, acute and convalescent, were from the United States, Italy and Spain.

TCRdb's copy holds only in-frame clones and misses some; the assay was immunoSEQ multiplex PCR. Among under 75,000 clones listed, around 85% were seen once. The TCR comes from a woman aged 70-85 years with acute or convalescent COVID-19. The chain joins TRBV11-2 to TRBJ2-2; 11 nucleotides align to TRBD2. The sequenced sample was peripheral blood. The CDR3 region has the DNA TGTGCCAGCAGACTAGCGGGGGCCACCGGGGAGCTGTTTTTT. Encoded protein: CASRLAGATGELFF.